Sequencing of this T cell receptor (beta chain) was carried out in a study of identical twins. Trimming removed 1 base from V and 10 bases from J; junction bases left unmatched: 9. The CDR3 covers 17 residues. Germline V gives CDR1 LGHNA, CDR2 YSLEER. MiXCR, applied by TCRdb to the 5' RACE reads, yields one record per CDR3 protein. This sample has about 520,000 distinct CDR3 sequences, with less than 25% found just once. In addition, the sample was reused for a study of T cells expressing NK-cell markers. That publication notes: Sorted CD3+CD56+NKG2C+, CD3+CD56+NKG2C- and CD3+CD56-NKG2C+ T cells provided the TCR beta repertoires. Specificity for HCMV among expanded NKG2C+ T cell clones was not established.

Sample: CD4+ T cells sorted from blood. The sequence came from a woman aged 18-29 years in good health. This chain connects TRBV4-3 to TRBJ2-1; 14 nucleotides line up with TRBD2. The DNA of the CDR3 is TGCGCCAGCAGCCAAGTATCGACTAGCGGGAGGGCCGCAGAGCAGTTCTTC. This encodes CASSQVSTSGRAAEQFF.